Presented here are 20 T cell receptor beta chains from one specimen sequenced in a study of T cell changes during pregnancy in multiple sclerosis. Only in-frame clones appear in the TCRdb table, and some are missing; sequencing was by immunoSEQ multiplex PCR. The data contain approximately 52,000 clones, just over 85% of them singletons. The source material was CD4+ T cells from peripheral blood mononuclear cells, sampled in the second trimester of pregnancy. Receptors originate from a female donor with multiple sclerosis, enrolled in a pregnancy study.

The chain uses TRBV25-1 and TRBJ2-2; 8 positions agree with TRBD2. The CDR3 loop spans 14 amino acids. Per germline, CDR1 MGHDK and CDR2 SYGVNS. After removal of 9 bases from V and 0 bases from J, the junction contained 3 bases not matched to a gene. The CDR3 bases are TGTGCCAGTACAGCGGGGGCGAACACCGGGGAGCTGTTTTTT. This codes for CASTAGANTGELFF.

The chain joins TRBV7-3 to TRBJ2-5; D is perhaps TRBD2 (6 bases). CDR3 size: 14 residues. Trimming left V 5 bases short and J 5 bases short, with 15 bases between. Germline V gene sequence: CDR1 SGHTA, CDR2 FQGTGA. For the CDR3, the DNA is TGTGCCAGCAGCCCCTTTGCGGGGAGGGAGACCCAGTACTTC. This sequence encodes CASSPFAGRETQYF.

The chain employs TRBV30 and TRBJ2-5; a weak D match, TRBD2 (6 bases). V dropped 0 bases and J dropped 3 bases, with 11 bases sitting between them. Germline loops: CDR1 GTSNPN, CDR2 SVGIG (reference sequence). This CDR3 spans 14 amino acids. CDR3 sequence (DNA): TGTGCCTGGAGTGTAGGGCTAGCGAAAGAGACCCAGTACTTC. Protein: CAWSVGLAKETQYF.

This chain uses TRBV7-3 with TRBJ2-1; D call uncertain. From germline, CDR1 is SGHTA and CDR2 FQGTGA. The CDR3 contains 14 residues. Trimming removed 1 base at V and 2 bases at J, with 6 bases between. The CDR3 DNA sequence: TGTGCCAGCAGCTTAAGCGGCCCCTACAATGAGCAGTTCTTC. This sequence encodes CASSLSGPYNEQFF.

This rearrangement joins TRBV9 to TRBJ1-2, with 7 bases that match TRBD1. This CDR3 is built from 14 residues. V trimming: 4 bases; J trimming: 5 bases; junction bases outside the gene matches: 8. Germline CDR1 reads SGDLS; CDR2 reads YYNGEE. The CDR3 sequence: CASSPRDRLYGYTF. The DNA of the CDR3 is TGTGCCAGCAGCCCTAGGGACAGATTATATGGCTACACCTTC.

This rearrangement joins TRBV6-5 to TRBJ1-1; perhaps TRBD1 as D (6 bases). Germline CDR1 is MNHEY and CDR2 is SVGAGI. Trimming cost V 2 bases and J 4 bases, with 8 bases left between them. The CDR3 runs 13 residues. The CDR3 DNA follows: TGTGCCAGCAGTTACAACAGGGTCACTGAAGCTTTCTTT. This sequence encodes CASSYNRVTEAFF.

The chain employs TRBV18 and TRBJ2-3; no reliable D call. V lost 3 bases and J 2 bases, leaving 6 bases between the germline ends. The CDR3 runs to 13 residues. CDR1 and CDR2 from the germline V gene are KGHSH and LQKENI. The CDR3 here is CASSPVSTDTQYF. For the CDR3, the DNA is TGTGCCAGCTCACCCGTCTCCACAGATACGCAGTATTTT.

The CDR3 sequence: CASSLQGRGSGTDTQYF. The CDR3 DNA reads as TGCGCCAGCAGCTTACAGGGGCGAGGTAGCGGCACAGATACGCAGTATTTT. The J gene is TRBJ2-3, the V gene TRBV5-1; 7 bases are a match to TRBD1. Germline lookup yields CDR1 SGHRS and CDR2 YFSETQ. CDR3 length equals 17 residues. J lost 1 base, V lost 2 bases, and 10 bases had no gene match.

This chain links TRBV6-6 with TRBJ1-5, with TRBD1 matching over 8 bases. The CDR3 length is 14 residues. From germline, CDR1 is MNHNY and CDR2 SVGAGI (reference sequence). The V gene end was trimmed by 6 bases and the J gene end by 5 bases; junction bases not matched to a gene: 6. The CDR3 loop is CASRPDRGDQPQHF. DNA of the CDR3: TGTGCCAGCAGACCCGACAGGGGTGATCAGCCCCAGCATTTT.

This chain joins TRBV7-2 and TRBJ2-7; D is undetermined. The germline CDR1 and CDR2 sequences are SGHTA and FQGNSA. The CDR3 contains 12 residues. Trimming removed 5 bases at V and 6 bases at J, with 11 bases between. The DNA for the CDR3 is TGTGCCAGCAGCCCTAGACGCGCCGAGCAGTACTTC. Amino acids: CASSPRRAEQYF.

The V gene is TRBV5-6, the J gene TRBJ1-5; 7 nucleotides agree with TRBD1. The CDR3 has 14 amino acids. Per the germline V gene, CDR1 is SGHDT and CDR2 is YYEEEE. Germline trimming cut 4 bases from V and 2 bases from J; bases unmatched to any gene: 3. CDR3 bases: TGTGCCAGCAGCATCGGACAGGGCAATCAGCCCCAGCATTTT. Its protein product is CASSIGQGNQPQHF.

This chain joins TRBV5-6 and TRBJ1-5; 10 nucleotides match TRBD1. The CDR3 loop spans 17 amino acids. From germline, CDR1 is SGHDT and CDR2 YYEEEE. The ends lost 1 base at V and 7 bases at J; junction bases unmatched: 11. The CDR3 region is CASSLRGTGVWGQPQHF. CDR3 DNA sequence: TGTGCCAGCAGCTTGAGGGGGACAGGGGTTTGGGGACAGCCCCAGCATTTT.

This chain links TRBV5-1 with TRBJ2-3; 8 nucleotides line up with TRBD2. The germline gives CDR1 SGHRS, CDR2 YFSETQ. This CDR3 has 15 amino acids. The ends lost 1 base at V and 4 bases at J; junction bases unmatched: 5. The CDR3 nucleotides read TGCGCCAGCAGCTTGAGTACGGGAGGGTCAGATACGCAGTATTTT. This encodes CASSLSTGGSDTQYF.

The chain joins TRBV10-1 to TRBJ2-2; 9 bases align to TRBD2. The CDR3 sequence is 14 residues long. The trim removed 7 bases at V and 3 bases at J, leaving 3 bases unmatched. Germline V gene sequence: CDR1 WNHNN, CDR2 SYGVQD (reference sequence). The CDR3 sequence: CASMGGRDTGELFF. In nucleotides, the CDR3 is TGCGCCAGCATGGGCGGGAGGGACACCGGGGAGCTGTTTTTT.

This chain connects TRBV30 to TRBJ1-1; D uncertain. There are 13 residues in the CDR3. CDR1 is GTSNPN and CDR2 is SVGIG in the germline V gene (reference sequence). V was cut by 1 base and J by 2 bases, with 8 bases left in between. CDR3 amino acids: CAWSERSNTEAFF. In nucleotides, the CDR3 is TGTGCCTGGAGTGAACGGAGTAACACTGAAGCTTTCTTT.

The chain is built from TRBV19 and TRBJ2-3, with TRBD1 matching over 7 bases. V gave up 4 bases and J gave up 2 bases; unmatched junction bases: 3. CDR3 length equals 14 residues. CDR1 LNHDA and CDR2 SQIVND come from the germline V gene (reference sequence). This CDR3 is CASSRGQNTDTQYF. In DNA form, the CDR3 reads TGTGCCAGTAGTAGGGGACAGAACACAGATACGCAGTATTTT.

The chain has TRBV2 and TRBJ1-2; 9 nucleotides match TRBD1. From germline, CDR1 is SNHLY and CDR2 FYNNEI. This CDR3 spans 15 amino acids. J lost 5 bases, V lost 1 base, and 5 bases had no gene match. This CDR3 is CASSEGQGVGYGYTF. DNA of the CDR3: TGTGCCAGCAGTGAAGGACAGGGGGTTGGTTATGGCTACACCTTC.

CDR3 residues: CASNPLGGQPQHF. The CDR3 DNA sequence: TGTGCCAGCAACCCACTCGGGGGGCAGCCCCAGCATTTT. This rearrangement joins TRBV6-6 to TRBJ1-5, with a tentative D call TRBD1 (5 bases). V was shortened by 7 bases and J by 7 bases, with 14 bases between the two germline ends. Germline CDR1 and CDR2: MNHNY and SVGAGI (reference sequence). The CDR3 has 13 amino acids.

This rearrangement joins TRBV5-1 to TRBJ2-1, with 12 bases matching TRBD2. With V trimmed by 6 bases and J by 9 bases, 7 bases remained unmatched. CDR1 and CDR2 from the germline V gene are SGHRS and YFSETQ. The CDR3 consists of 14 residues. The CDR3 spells CASTSTSGRSEQFF. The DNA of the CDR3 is TGCGCCAGCACCTCGACTAGCGGGAGAAGTGAGCAGTTCTTC.

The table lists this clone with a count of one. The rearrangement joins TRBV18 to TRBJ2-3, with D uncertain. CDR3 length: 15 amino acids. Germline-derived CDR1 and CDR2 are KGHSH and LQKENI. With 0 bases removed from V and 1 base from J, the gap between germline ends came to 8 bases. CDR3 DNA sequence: TGTGCCAGCTCACCACCGCTCCAGGGCACAGATACGCAGTATTTT. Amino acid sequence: CASSPPLQGTDTQYF. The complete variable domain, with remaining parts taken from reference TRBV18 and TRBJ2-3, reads NAGVMQNPRHLVRRRGQEARLRCSPMKGHSHVYWYRQLPEEGLKFMVYLQKENIIDESGMPKERFSAEFPKEGPSILRIQQVVRGDSAAYFCASSPPLQGTDTQYFGPGTRLTVL.